These 26 T cell receptor beta chains were sequenced from one sample in a study of T cells in Graves' hyperthyroidism and ophthalmopathy. Amplification yielded TCR beta CDR3 regions, with RNA transcripts as the source. HTBI primers were the set used in a first-round RT-PCR of the TCR CDR3. TCRdb itself ran the multiplex PCR reads through MiXCR, one entry per CDR3 protein. The sample records about 700,000 distinct CDR3 sequences, around 13% being singletons. Sequencing input: blood. The receptors come from a woman under 30 with Graves' hyperthyroidism.

This clonotype occurred a few times. The chain carries TRBV3-1 and TRBJ2-1, with TRBD2 identical over 10 bases. Trimming removed 3 bases from V and 8 bases from J; junction bases left unmatched: 13. Germline V gene sequence: CDR1 LGHDT, CDR2 YNNKEL (reference sequence). The length of the CDR3 is 17 residues. The CDR3 coding sequence is TGTGCCAGCAGCCATTCCAAAGGACTAGCGGATTGGGATGAGCAGTTCTTC. It encodes CASSHSKGLADWDEQFF.

As concerns this clonotype: One end of the junction does not line up with germline, which may come from a read error. The chain links TRBV7-9 to TRBJ1-2; D might be TRBD1 (5 bases). This CDR3 has 15 amino acids. The germline V gene encodes CDR1 SEHNR and CDR2 FQNEAQ (reference sequence). In DNA form, the CDR3 reads TGTGCCAGCAGCGGTACGGGACCACGGGGGTATGACTACACCTTC. This sequence encodes CASSGTGPRGYDYTF.

In its sample, this clonotype was seen a few times. This chain links TRBV7-9 with TRBJ2-1; weak D call: TRBD2 (5 bases). This CDR3 is built from 14 residues. V lost 1 base, J lost 7 bases, and 11 bases lay in between. Germline CDR1 and CDR2: SEHNR and FQNEAQ (reference sequence). The DNA of the CDR3 is TGTGCCAGCAGCTTAGGAGGGCCCTGGAATGAGCAGTTCTTC. It encodes CASSLGGPWNEQFF. The full variable domain, with the rest looked up from reference TRBV7-9 and TRBJ2-1, is DTGVSQNPRHKITKRGQNVTFRCDPISEHNRLYWYRQTLGQGPEFLTYFQNEAQLEKSRLLSDRFSAERPKGSFSTLEIQRTEQGDSAMYLCASSLGGPWNEQFFGPGTRLTVL.

This clonotype was found a few times. V usage is TRBV29-1 and J usage is TRBJ2-3; D may be TRBD2 (6 bases). CDR1 and CDR2 (germline): SQVTM, ANQGSEA. This CDR3 has 15 residues. V shed 6 bases and J shed 1 base, with 17 bases lying between them. The CDR3 DNA follows: TGCAGCGTCCCCCTCGGGGGTCGTCGCACAGATACGCAGTATTTT. Translated, it gives CSVPLGGRRTDTQYF.

This clonotype has a count of ten or more. The chain has TRBV12-3 or TRBV12-4 and TRBJ2-7; 15 bases align to TRBD2. The V segment lost 2 bases and the J segment 2 bases; nucleotides outside the gene matches: 10. This CDR3 contains 19 residues. CDR3 sequence (DNA): TGTGCCAGCAGTTTATGGGGGACTAGCGGGAGGCATGATCCCTACGAGCAGTACTTC. Amino acid sequence: CASSLWGTSGRHDPYEQYF.

This clonotype was recorded a few times. The chain recombines TRBV24-1 with TRBJ2-2, with 8 bases fitting TRBD1. CDR1 and CDR2 (germline): KGHDR, SFDVKD. There are 17 residues in the CDR3. V lost 0 bases and J lost 4; bases outside the gene matches: 6. In nucleotides, the CDR3 is TGTGCCACCAGTGATTTGAAAGGCAGGGGGCGCACCGGGGAGCTGTTTTTT. It is translated as CATSDLKGRGRTGELFF.

In its sample, this clonotype was seen many times. The rearrangement uses TRBV20-1 and TRBJ2-7; D perhaps matches TRBD2 (5 bases). Germline V CDR1 and CDR2: DFQATT, SNEGSKA (reference sequence). Trimming shortened V by 0 bases and J by 1 base, and 13 bases separated the two germline ends. This CDR3 spans 15 amino acids. CDR3 region: CSARDFPSSSYEQYF. In DNA, the CDR3 is TGCAGTGCTAGAGATTTTCCTAGCAGTTCCTACGAGCAGTACTTC.

In DNA form, the CDR3 reads TGTGCCAGTAGTATCCTTCCAGGCGATCAAGAGACCCAGTACTTC. This encodes CASSILPGDQETQYF. The gene calls are TRBV19 and TRBJ2-5; no definite D call. V lost 3 bases, J lost 2 bases, and 13 bases lay in between. CDR1 LNHDA and CDR2 SQIVND come from the germline V gene (reference sequence). The CDR3 consists of 15 residues.

This clonotype appeared a few times. The chain combines TRBV29-1 with TRBJ2-2; 9 nucleotides align to TRBD2. Per germline, CDR1 SQVTM and CDR2 ANQGSEA. This CDR3 has 14 residues. V dropped 5 bases and J dropped 7; count of bases not matched to a gene: 8. Here the CDR3 reads CSVFAGGFDGELFF. CDR3 bases: TGCAGCGTTTTTGCGGGAGGGTTTGACGGGGAGCTGTTTTTT.

Only a few counts were recorded for this clonotype. The rearrangement joins TRBV5-8 to TRBJ2-7; 7 bases map to TRBD2. The CDR3 runs to 15 residues. After removal of 1 base from V and 1 base from J, the junction contained 5 bases not matched to a gene. Germline values: CDR1 SGHTS, CDR2 YDEGEE. CDR3: CASSLMREWSYEQYF. The CDR3 DNA reads TGTGCCAGCAGCTTGATGCGGGAGTGGTCCTACGAGCAGTACTTC. Combining the CDR3 with reference TRBV5-8 and TRBJ2-7 gives the whole variable domain EAGVTQSPTHLIKTRGQQATLRCSPISGHTSVYWYQQALGLGLQFLLWYDEGEERNRGNFPPRFSGRQFPNYSSELNVNALELEDSALYLCASSLMREWSYEQYFGPGTRLTVT.

This clonotype was detected a few times. This sequence joins TRBV14 and TRBJ2-5; D is possibly TRBD1 (5 bases). The germline CDR1 and CDR2 sequences are SGHDN and FVKESK. V was shortened by 5 bases and J by 9 bases, with 19 bases between the two germline ends. The length of the CDR3 is 14 residues. The chain's CDR3 is CASSSTGPPVSQYF. The CDR3, as DNA: TGTGCCAGCAGCTCCACAGGCCCCCCGGTGTCCCAGTACTTC.

On this clonotype itself: A much larger clone lies a single base off, so this may be a read error. The chain has TRBV6-1 and TRBJ2-7; D remains ambiguous. The V gene's germline CDR1 is MNHNS and CDR2 SASEGT. The CDR3 extends over 11 amino acids. The CDR3 nucleotides read TGTGCCAACAGTGAAGGCTACGAGCAGTACTTC. Translation gives CANSEGYEQYF.

The CDR3 DNA follows: TGCAGTGTAGGCGACAGGGGCTTTCAGCCCCAGCATTTT. This encodes CSVGDRGFQPQHF. The V and J genes are TRBV20-1 and TRBJ1-5; TRBD1 matches at 8 bases. Per the germline V gene, CDR1 is DFQATT and CDR2 is SNEGSKA (reference sequence). The CDR3 length is 13 residues. Trimming removed 7 bases from V and 6 bases from J; junction bases left unmatched: 8.

As to this clonotype: A much larger clone differs by one base, so this may be a read error. The chain employs TRBV2 and TRBJ1-4; D is undetermined. The CDR3 runs 15 residues. Germline V gene sequence: CDR1 SNHLY, CDR2 FYNNEI. This chain's CDR3 is CASSEVGRSDEELFF. In DNA form, the CDR3 reads TGTGCCAGCAGTGAAGTGGGCCGAAGCGATGAAGAACTGTTTTTT.

This clonotype came up a few times. The V gene is TRBV5-1, the J gene TRBJ2-2; D remains unclear. CDR1 SGHRS and CDR2 YFSETQ come from the germline V gene. V lost 5 bases and J lost 0, with 11 bases in between. The CDR3 is 15 residues long. CDR3 amino acids: CASSEQTTNTGELFF. DNA of the CDR3: TGCGCCAGCAGTGAACAGACCACGAACACCGGGGAGCTGTTTTTT.

V is TRBV7-9 and J is TRBJ2-2; D is unresolved. The CDR3 is 15 residues long. V lost 1 base and J 6 bases, leaving 12 bases between the germline ends. From germline, CDR1 is SEHNR and CDR2 FQNEAQ (reference sequence). CDR3 sequence reads: CASSLGKGFAGELFF. CDR3 coding DNA: TGTGCCAGCAGCTTAGGAAAGGGATTCGCCGGGGAGCTGTTTTTT.

This clonotype was seen a handful of times. At one end the junction does not follow the germline gene, possibly because of a read error. V and J are TRBV6-6 and TRBJ2-3; D gene unclear. The CDR3 is 14 residues long. Looked up from germline, CDR1 is MNHNY and CDR2 is SVGAGI (reference sequence). DNA for the CDR3: TGTGCCAGCAGTTACTCCATAGGCCTCGATAAGCAGTATTTT. Translating gives CASSYSIGLDKQYF.

There are many counts of this clonotype. The chain has TRBV15 and TRBJ2-7; TRBD1 is a possible D gene (5 bases). The CDR3 spans 17 residues. Trimming shortened V by 1 base and J by 0 bases, and 16 bases separated the two germline ends. Looked up from germline, CDR1 is LNHNV and CDR2 is YYDKDF (reference sequence). CDR3 sequence: CATSRGYDSDLSYEQYF. CDR3 DNA: TGTGCCACCAGCAGAGGATACGACAGCGACCTCTCCTACGAGCAGTACTTC.

This clonotype was observed many times. The genes are TRBV7-2 and TRBJ2-5, with no clear D. This CDR3 has 15 residues. CDR1 SGHTA and CDR2 FQGNSA come from the germline V gene. Between the trimmed V and J ends, which lost 6 bases and 2 bases, there was a span of 16 bases. CDR3 in DNA: TGTGCCAGCAGTCCTAATCCCCGAGGTCAAGAGACCCAGTACTTC. As protein: CASSPNPRGQETQYF.

This clonotype showed up many times. DNA for the CDR3: TGTGCCAGCAGTTTAGGGGGGGGGAGGGCCAAAAACATTCAGTACTTC. Translated, it gives CASSLGGGRAKNIQYF. V and J are TRBV28 and TRBJ2-4; 7 bases are a match to TRBD2. The CDR3 covers 16 residues. Per germline, CDR1 MDHEN and CDR2 SYDVKM. The V and J ends lost 2 bases and 1 base, in that order; junction bases with no gene match: 5. The whole variable domain, remainder taken from reference TRBV28 and TRBJ2-4, is DVKVTQSSRYLVKRTGEKVFLECVQDMDHENMFWYRQDPGLGLRLIYFSYDVKMKEKGDIPEGYSVSREKKERFSLILESASTNQTSMYLCASSLGGGRAKNIQYFGAGTRLSVL.

Turning to this clonotype: A much larger clonotype is one base distant, so this may be a read error. The J gene is TRBJ2-3, the V gene TRBV6-2 or TRBV6-3; TRBD2 matches at 9 bases. The CDR3 covers 16 residues. Trimming took 2 bases from V and 1 from J; bases not matched to a gene: 4. CDR1 is MNHEY and CDR2 is SVGEGT in the germline V gene. In DNA, the CDR3 is TGTGCCAGCAGTTACGTTGGCGGGAGGGGCACAGATACGCAGTATTTT. Its protein product is CASSYVGGRGTDTQYF.

This clonotype showed up many times. J is TRBJ2-7 and V is TRBV18; a weak D match, TRBD1 (6 bases). The length of the CDR3 is 16 residues. Trimming removed 3 bases at V and 3 bases at J, with 18 bases between. Germline values: CDR1 KGHSH, CDR2 LQKENI. The CDR3 nucleotides read TGTGCCAGCTCACCGGGGGCGAGGGGCGCCAACTACGAGCAGTACTTC. Its translation is CASSPGARGANYEQYF.

This clonotype was seen a few times. CDR3 bases: TGTGCCAGCAGCCAGGGCCAGACCGGGGAGCTGTTTTTT. Translated: CASSQGQTGELFF. The V gene is TRBV7-3, the J gene TRBJ2-2; D possibly corresponds to TRBD1 (5 bases). CDR3 length: 13 residues. The germline V gene has CDR1 SGHTA and CDR2 FQGTGA. V lost 5 bases, J lost 5 bases, and 9 bases lay in between.

This clonotype occurred a few times. J is TRBJ2-7 and V is TRBV13; 13 nucleotides agree with TRBD2. V was pared by 3 bases and J by 4 bases, with 6 bases of the junction left unmatched. This CDR3 has 16 residues. Germline V CDR1 and CDR2: PRHDT, FYEKMQ (reference sequence). The CDR3 DNA reads as TGTGCCAGCAGCTTCCGACTAGCGGGAGGAGAATACGAGCAGTACTTC. It yields the protein CASSFRLAGGEYEQYF.

The sample holds many counts of this clonotype. The chain uses TRBV7-9 and TRBJ2-3, with TRBD2 identical over 8 bases. The germline V gene encodes CDR1 SEHNR and CDR2 FQNEAQ (reference sequence). CDR3 length: 14 residues. V lost 1 base to trimming and J lost 4 bases; unmatched junction nucleotides: 1. The CDR3 is CASSLVREADTQYF. The CDR3 DNA follows: TGTGCCAGCAGCTTAGTGCGGGAGGCAGATACGCAGTATTTT.

This clonotype occurred a few times. V gene TRBV6-5 combines with J gene TRBJ2-1; D gene ambiguous. Per germline, CDR1 MNHEY and CDR2 SVGAGI. The CDR3 totals 15 residues. V shed 5 bases and J shed 0 bases, with 11 bases lying between them. CDR3 DNA sequence: TGTGCCAGCAGTAACCCTTTAAGCTCCTACAATGAGCAGTTCTTC. It yields the protein CASSNPLSSYNEQFF.